This TCR beta chain stems from a study of blood T cell repertoires in COVID-19. As for the study in general: Whether acute or convalescent, the COVID-19 samples came from the United States, Italy and Spain. In each case, the material was cDNA or gDNA derived from T cells, B-cell-depleted T cells, or PBMCs.

Those who participated ranged in age from roughly 18 to 89 years and resided in some 24 US areas. Assay: immunoSEQ multiplex PCR; the TCRdb copy retains only in-frame clones and omits some. This sample carries about 230,000 clones, roughly 90% of them seen once, and the ten largest clones take approximately 4.3%. Between the trimmed V and J ends, which lost 4 bases and 11 bases, there was a span of 9 bases. The CDR3 has 11 amino acids. CDR1 is SNHLY, CDR2 FYNNEI, per germline. The sequence was collected from a woman in her 30s with acute COVID-19. The specimen sequenced was PBMCs or T cells enriched from blood (not recorded which). The chain couples TRBV2 to TRBJ2-1, with D perhaps matching TRBD2 (5 bases). The CDR3 nucleotides are TGTGCCAGCAGTGGATTAGCGAAGCAGTTCTTC. Its protein product is CASSGLAKQFF.